The 18 T cell receptor beta chains listed next were all sequenced from one sample in a study of T cells after yellow fever vaccination. TCRdb called the 5' RACE reads again in MiXCR, with one record for every CDR3 protein. Among a few hundred thousand distinct CDR3 sequences listed, less than 9.5% were seen once. The sequences come from PBMCs, collected 35 to 50 days after the first yellow fever vaccination. The receptors shown here come from a man between 18 and 29 years old who received the YFV17D yellow fever vaccine.

V gene TRBV20-1 combines with J gene TRBJ1-1, with 7 bases matching TRBD1. The CDR3 totals 13 residues. Trimming took 6 bases from V and 6 from J; bases not matched to a gene: 10. CDR1 is DFQATT, CDR2 SNEGSKA, per germline (reference sequence). CDR3 DNA sequence: TGCAGTGCAAGACAGGGCTGGGGGGCTGAAGCTTTCTTT. Translating it yields CSARQGWGAEAFF.

This rearrangement joins TRBV15 to TRBJ2-3; D is perhaps TRBD2 (5 bases). Per germline, CDR1 LNHNV and CDR2 YYDKDF (reference sequence). V lost 2 bases and J 1 base, leaving 13 bases between the germline ends. This CDR3 comprises 16 residues. This CDR3 reads CATSRFSSTRTDTQYF. The CDR3 nucleotides are TGTGCCACCAGCAGATTTTCTAGCACACGCACAGATACGCAGTATTTT.

The chain joins TRBV4-1 to TRBJ1-2, with D possibly being TRBD1 (5 bases). The germline V gene encodes CDR1 MGHRA and CDR2 YSYEKL. Trimming pared 0 bases from V and 0 bases from J, leaving 8 bases between. This CDR3 has 15 residues. CDR3 loop: CASSQDPGANYGYTF. CDR3 in DNA: TGCGCCAGCAGCCAAGATCCGGGGGCTAACTATGGCTACACCTTC.

A few counts support this clonotype. The chain uses TRBV5-5 and TRBJ2-7, with 7 bases identical to TRBD1. The germline gives CDR1 SGHKS, CDR2 YYEKEE (reference sequence). The length of the CDR3 is 13 residues. V lost 3 bases, J lost 6 bases, and 6 bases stayed unmatched. The CDR3 sequence is CASSWDRDAEQYF. The DNA of the CDR3 is TGTGCCAGCAGCTGGGACAGAGATGCCGAGCAGTACTTC.

The chain combines TRBV29-1 with TRBJ2-5; 8 bases match TRBD2. Germline assignment: CDR1 SQVTM and CDR2 ANQGSEA. This CDR3 region has 15 residues. The J segment lost 2 bases and the V segment lost 4 bases, leaving 9 bases of the junction unmatched. DNA of the CDR3: TGCAGCGTTGCTTATCACGGGACTAGACAAGAGACCCAGTACTTC. This codes for CSVAYHGTRQETQYF.

This clonotype was counted between two and nine times. The chain uses TRBV20-1 and TRBJ1-5; D gene uncertain. The V end was cut by 6 bases, the J end by 4 bases, with 13 bases between. Per the germline V gene, CDR1 is DFQATT and CDR2 is SNEGSKA (reference sequence). The CDR3 totals 13 residues. CDR3 sequence reads: CSAAEVINQPQHF. As DNA, the CDR3 is TGCAGTGCGGCAGAAGTAATAAATCAGCCCCAGCATTTT.

In its sample, this clonotype was seen a few times. The CDR3 DNA reads as TGTGCCAGCAGCTTTCGAAGAACGTCGCAGTCCTACGAGCAGTACTTC. Amino acids: CASSFRRTSQSYEQYF. This chain connects TRBV7-8 to TRBJ2-7; D is unresolved. Germline V gene sequence: CDR1 SGHVS, CDR2 FQNEAQ. CDR3 length: 16 residues. V gave up 3 bases and J gave up 1 base, with 16 bases separating them.

V usage is TRBV7-2 and J usage is TRBJ2-1; TRBD1 matches at 9 bases. The CDR3 consists of 16 residues. Germline V gives CDR1 SGHTA, CDR2 FQGNSA. V lost 5 bases and J lost 4; bases outside the gene matches: 9. The CDR3 here is CASSPRWDRDYNEQFF. CDR3 sequence (DNA): TGTGCCAGCAGCCCGCGGTGGGACAGGGATTACAATGAGCAGTTCTTC.

The gene calls are TRBV29-1 and TRBJ2-3, with D possibly being TRBD2 (6 bases). Trimming took 8 bases from V and 2 from J, leaving 17 bases between them. The germline V gene has CDR1 SQVTM and CDR2 ANQGSEA. The CDR3 has 14 amino acids. The CDR3 region has the DNA TGCAGCTTGACCGGGACTTTTCTCACAGATACGCAGTATTTT. Translation: CSLTGTFLTDTQYF.

This clonotype was recorded a few times. V usage is TRBV6-2 or TRBV6-3 and J usage is TRBJ2-2; maybe TRBD1 (5 bases). The CDR3 covers 13 residues. Deletions cut 3 bases from V and 7 bases from J, with 9 bases between. CDR1 is MNHEY and CDR2 is SVGEGT in the germline V gene. The CDR3 DNA follows: TGTGCCAGCAGTTATTTCAGGGTCGGGGAGCTGTTTTTT. This codes for CASSYFRVGELFF.

At least ten counts were recorded for this clonotype. This chain uses TRBV29-1 with TRBJ2-7; 8 bases align to TRBD1. This CDR3 is 17 amino acids long. Trimming cost V 5 bases and J 0 bases; bases outside gene matches: 15. Per germline, CDR1 SQVTM and CDR2 ANQGSEA. This CDR3 is CSVKNPGPGGPSYEQYF. The CDR3 region has the DNA TGCAGCGTTAAAAACCCCGGTCCAGGGGGCCCCTCCTACGAGCAGTACTTC.

This clonotype was seen more than once but under ten times. The chain recombines TRBV23-1 with TRBJ1-4; D remains unclear. TRBV23-1 is placed among ORFs of uncertain function. The V end was cut by 0 bases, the J end by 8 bases, with 13 bases between. CDR3 length: 15 residues. The CDR3 coding sequence is TGCGCCAGCAGTCAATCCATAGGTTCCGGGGAAAAACTGTTTTTT. Translated, it gives CASSQSIGSGEKLFF.

This clonotype was seen more than once but under ten times. This rearrangement joins TRBV28 to TRBJ1-3; tentatively, D is TRBD1 (5 bases). Trimming removed 6 bases at V and 0 bases at J, with 9 bases between. CDR1 and CDR2 (germline): MDHEN, SYDVKM. The CDR3 has 14 residues. CDR3 DNA: TGTGCCAGCAGCGTTGGGACCTCTGGAAACACCATATATTTT. Protein: CASSVGTSGNTIYF.

CDR3 amino acids: CASSLGHRGNQPQHF. The CDR3 nucleotides read TGTGCCAGCAGTCTTGGCCATCGGGGCAATCAGCCCCAGCATTTT. V and J are TRBV27 and TRBJ1-5; no definite D call. V was trimmed by 5 bases and J by 2 bases, leaving 13 bases between them. The CDR3 length is 15 residues. Germline V lookup: CDR1 MNHEY, CDR2 SMNVEV (reference sequence).

This clonotype was counted a few times. The gene calls are TRBV7-7 and TRBJ2-5, with a possible D match to TRBD2 (6 bases). The germline V gene has CDR1 SSHAT and CDR2 FNYEAQ (reference sequence). Trimming stripped 5 bases from V and 5 bases from J, with 18 bases between. CDR3 length equals 15 residues. CDR3 region: CASSPGDRRLETQYF. The CDR3 coding sequence is TGTGCCAGCAGCCCGGGGGACCGGCGCCTTGAGACCCAGTACTTC. The full variable domain, its missing parts supplied by reference TRBV7-7 and TRBJ2-5, is GAGVSQSPRYKVTKRGQDVTLRCDPISSHATLYWYQQALGQGPEFLTYFNYEAQPDKSGLPSDRFSAERPEGSISTLTIQRTEQRDSAMYRCASSPGDRRLETQYFGPGTRLLVL.

The chain carries TRBV7-2 and TRBJ2-2; 7 bases are shared with TRBD2. The CDR3 is 16 amino acids. Germline CDR1 and CDR2: SGHTA and FQGNSA. V was clipped by 6 bases and J by 0 bases; unmatched bases: 7. The CDR3 coding sequence is TGTGCCAGCAGTCCACCAGGACTAGCGAACACCGGGGAGCTGTTTTTT. Translating it yields CASSPPGLANTGELFF.

The chain couples TRBV7-2 to TRBJ2-5; perhaps TRBD1 as D (6 bases). Deletions cut 5 bases from V and 3 bases from J, with 13 bases between. This CDR3 comprises 14 residues. Germline-derived CDR1 and CDR2 are SGHTA and FQGNSA. In nucleotides, the CDR3 is TGTGCCAGCAGCACAACAGGGAACGAAGAGACCCAGTACTTC. Amino acid sequence: CASSTTGNEETQYF.

This clonotype was counted only a few times. The chain combines TRBV28 with TRBJ2-7, with D perhaps TRBD1 (6 bases). V was clipped by 5 bases and J by 0 bases, with 11 bases between them. CDR1 MDHEN and CDR2 SYDVKM come from the germline V gene. The CDR3 consists of 14 residues. This CDR3 reads CASSGQLSSYEQYV. The CDR3 DNA follows: TGTGCCAGCAGTGGACAGTTAAGCTCCTACGAGCAGTACGTC.